The 4 T cell receptor beta chains below all came from one sample that was sequenced in a study of T cells in Graves' hyperthyroidism and ophthalmopathy. Amplified TCR beta CDR3 regions derived from RNA transcripts. Initially, a first-round RT-PCR of the TCR CDR3 employed the HTBI primer set. TCRdb re-derived calls from the multiplex PCR reads in MiXCR, one entry per CDR3 protein. The sample has roughly 500,000 distinct CDR3 sequences; less than 25% are singletons. Sequenced input: blood. These receptors all stem from a woman aged 25 to 39 with Graves' ophthalmopathy.

There are many counts of this clonotype. This chain uses TRBV20-1 with TRBJ2-5, with 8 nucleotides matching TRBD2. This CDR3 is 14 amino acids long. V lost 3 bases to trimming and J lost 3 bases; unmatched junction nucleotides: 6. Per the germline V gene, CDR1 is DFQATT and CDR2 is SNEGSKA (reference sequence). The CDR3 sequence: CSASVRSGEETQYF. Here the CDR3 DNA reads TGCAGTGCTAGTGTACGTAGCGGGGAAGAGACCCAGTACTTC.

The chain recombines TRBV30 with TRBJ1-1, with 9 bases identical to TRBD1. The CDR3 runs 12 residues. Germline CDR1 and CDR2: GTSNPN and SVGIG (reference sequence). V was pared by 3 bases and J by 6 bases, with 2 bases of the junction left unmatched. The CDR3 here is CAWRGQGSEAFF. CDR3 coding DNA: TGTGCCTGGAGGGGACAGGGATCTGAAGCTTTCTTT. The whole variable domain, filled in from reference TRBV30 and TRBJ1-1, reads SQTIHQWPATLVQPVGSPLSLECTVEGTSNPNLYWYRQAAGRGLQLLFYSVGIGQISSEVPQNLSASRPQDRQFILSSKKLLLSDSGFYLCAWRGQGSEAFFGQGTRLTVV.

This sequence joins TRBV6-2 or TRBV6-3 and TRBJ1-2, with D maybe TRBD1 (5 bases). V lost 5 bases to trimming and J lost 2 bases, with 12 bases between them. Per the germline V gene, CDR1 is MNHEY and CDR2 is SVGEGT. CDR3 size: 14 residues. The CDR3 spells CASSPSGGNYGYTF. The CDR3 bases are TGTGCCAGCAGTCCCTCGGGGGGGAACTATGGCTACACCTTC.

The table lists this clonotype with many counts. V usage is TRBV4-2 and J usage is TRBJ2-7; 7 bases agree with TRBD2. This CDR3 has 15 amino acids. Trimming took 4 bases from V and 5 from J; bases not matched to a gene: 11. CDR1 and CDR2 from the germline V gene are LGHNA and YNFKEQ. The CDR3 nucleotides read TGTGCCAGCAGCCGGGCTGGGCCTAGCGGCCACGAGCAGTACTTC. Translating it yields CASSRAGPSGHEQYF.